Detailed here is one T cell receptor beta chain. TCRdb's copy holds only in-frame clones and misses some; the assay was immunoSEQ multiplex PCR. This sample carries 1,500,000 or so clones, around 97% of them seen once, and the ten largest clones take approximately 1.1%. The sample originates from a study of shared clonotypes between healthy human individuals. V was cut by 6 bases and J by 6 bases, with 18 bases left in between. The CDR3 runs to 15 residues. Germline assignment: CDR1 LNHDA and CDR2 SQIVND (reference sequence). Input material: naive CD4+ T cells sorted from blood. The subset: CD45RA+ positively selected. The chain combines TRBV19 with TRBJ2-1; maybe TRBD2 (6 bases). The source of this sequence is a man aged 25 to 40 in good health. CDR3 DNA: TGTGCCAGTAGATCCGGGACTCAGGTACGCAATGAGCAGTTCTTC. Protein: CASRSGTQVRNEQFF.